This TCR beta chain was identified during a study of blood T cells in healthy people across ages. The study's findings and limits: Estimates based on one million T cells were treated as lower bounds.

The second PCR ran about 6 to 12 cycles with a sample-barcoded 5' primer and J-beta primers. One entry per CDR3 protein results from TCRdb running MiXCR on the 5' RACE reads. The data hold about a million distinct CDR3 sequences, with just over 50% observed a single time. Comments on this clonotype: Its matching antigen is unknown.

In germline, CDR1 is DFQATT, CDR2 SNEGSKA (reference sequence). The CDR3 runs to 14 residues. Sample: blood. V and J are TRBV20-1 and TRBJ2-4, with TRBD2 matching 12 bases. The end of the DNA aligns better with TRBJ2-7, so the J call may be wrong. The receptor was derived from a woman in her sixties in good health. CDR3 DNA: TGCAGTGCTACCCTAGCGGGAGGGCCCTACGAGCAGTACTTC. Its protein product is CSATLAGGPYEQYF.